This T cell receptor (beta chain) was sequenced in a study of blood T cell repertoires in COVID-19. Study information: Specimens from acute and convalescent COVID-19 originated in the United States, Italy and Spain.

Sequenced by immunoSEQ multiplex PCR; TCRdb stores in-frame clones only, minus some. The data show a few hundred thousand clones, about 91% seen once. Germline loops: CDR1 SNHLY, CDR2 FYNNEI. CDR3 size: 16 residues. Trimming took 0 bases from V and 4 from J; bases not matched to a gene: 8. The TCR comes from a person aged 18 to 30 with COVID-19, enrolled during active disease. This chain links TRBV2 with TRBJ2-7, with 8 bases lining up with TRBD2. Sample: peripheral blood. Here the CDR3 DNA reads TGTGCCAGCAGTGAAGCGCTCGTAGCGGGAACTTACGAGCAGTACTTC. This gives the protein CASSEALVAGTYEQYF.